What follows are 2 T cell receptor beta chains derived from one specimen sequenced in a study of cytomegalovirus exposure and HLA in healthy donors. 13 Jbeta primers and 60 Vbeta primers were used for the PCR. TCRdb keeps only in-frame clones here, not all; method: immunoSEQ multiplex PCR. This table holds around 100,000 clones, less than 80% found once. The sample taken for sequencing was PBMCs. All receptors come from a middle-aged woman in good health and CMV-seropositive.

The J gene is TRBJ2-1, the V gene TRBV15, with TRBD2 identical over 11 bases. Trimming cost V 1 base and J 5 bases; bases outside gene matches: 7. The CDR3 totals 17 residues. Germline-derived CDR1 and CDR2 are LNHNV and YYDKDF (reference sequence). CDR3 sequence (DNA): TGTGCCACCAGCAGAGCCCGACTAGCGGGAAGGCACAATGAGCAGTTCTTC. It yields the protein CATSRARLAGRHNEQFF.

This chain uses TRBV15 with TRBJ2-1, with 11 bases identical to TRBD2. V gave up 5 bases and J gave up 3 bases; unmatched junction bases: 3. The CDR3 sequence is 15 residues long. CDR1 is LNHNV, CDR2 YYDKDF, per germline (reference sequence). In nucleotides, the CDR3 is TGTGCCACCAGCGGCGGGACTAGCGGCTACAATGAGCAGTTCTTC. This encodes CATSGGTSGYNEQFF.